This T cell receptor beta chain was identified during a study of blood T cell repertoires in COVID-19. Assay: immunoSEQ multiplex PCR; the TCRdb copy retains only in-frame clones and omits some. The table lists roughly 130,000 clones, about four fifths of them singletons, with 4.5% to 6% in the top ten. Germline trimming cut 3 bases from V and 4 bases from J; bases unmatched to any gene: 7. Germline V gene lookup returns CDR1 SQVTM and CDR2 ANQGSEA. CDR3 size: 14 residues. This chain joins TRBV29-1 and TRBJ2-5; 8 nucleotides agree with TRBD1. This receptor was obtained from a man aged 40-55 years with acute COVID-19. Sequenced: PBMCs or T cells enriched from blood (not recorded which). The CDR3 region is CSVEVAGQGETQYF. CDR3 nucleotides: TGCAGCGTTGAGGTGGCAGGACAGGGAGAGACCCAGTACTTC.